This record covers a single TCR beta chain. The antigen is undetermined. These donors counted as nominally healthy when sampled, but unrecorded immune exposures were likely. The study ran its PCR with 60 Vbeta and 13 Jbeta primers. TCRdb's copy holds only in-frame clones and misses some; the assay was immunoSEQ multiplex PCR. The data show 170,000 or so clones, around four fifths seen once. This sample was taken from a study of cytomegalovirus exposure and HLA in healthy donors. Study as a whole: Prior work identified 100 million to 130 million unique TCR beta sequences in 150 million to 200 million T cells.

Study outcomes and limitations: Later analysis found that TCR beta chains associated with HLA were more clonally expanded than other, equally common chains.

This TCR derives from a man over 45 in good health and CMV-seronegative. The sequenced material came from PBMCs.

The CDR3 nucleotides read TGTGCCAGCAGTGAAGGGGACAGGGATAGCAATCAGCCCCAGCATTTT. This encodes CASSEGDRDSNQPQHF. The V and J genes are TRBV6-1 and TRBJ1-5, with 9 bases identical to TRBD1. The V segment lost 1 base and the J segment 0 bases; nucleotides outside the gene matches: 1. Germline loops: CDR1 MNHNS, CDR2 SASEGT. This CDR3 has 16 residues.